These 26 T cell receptor beta chains came from one sample sequenced in a study of CD8+CD57+ T cells in acquired aplastic anemia. Genomic DNA acted as the template from which TCR beta VDJ combination and CDR3 sequence profiling were carried out. TCRdb independently ran MiXCR on the reads; one entry per CDR3 protein. The sample records just over 400,000 distinct CDR3 sequences, roughly 68% being singletons. Sequenced material: sorted CD4+, CD8+, or CD8+CD57+ T cells (not recorded which) from PBMCs. Receptors originate from a human donor in good health, serving as a control.

Remarks on this clonotype: Mismatch with germline at one junction end may stem from a read error. The rearrangement links TRBV7-9 to TRBJ1-5; D unresolved. The CDR3 is 13 amino acids. The germline V gene has CDR1 SEHNR and CDR2 FQNEAQ (reference sequence). This CDR3 reads CASSLGTGQPKHF. The CDR3 DNA sequence: TGTGCCAGCAGCTTAGGCACGGGTCAGCCCAAGCATTTT.

V and J are TRBV12-3 or TRBV12-4 and TRBJ2-3; 9 bases are shared with TRBD2. V lost 5 bases to trimming and J lost 1 base; unmatched junction nucleotides: 7. The CDR3 contains 16 residues. The CDR3 DNA reads TGTGCCAGCAGTGCCAGGGTAGCGGGGGGCACAGATACGCAGTATTTT. Its translation: CASSARVAGGTDTQYF.

A remark on this clonotype: A junction end diverges from the germline sequence, so it may reflect a read error. The V and J genes are TRBV5-1 and TRBJ2-3; D not resolved. This CDR3 spans 12 amino acids. CDR1 and CDR2 (germline): SGHRS, YFSETQ. CDR3 bases: TGTGCCAGCAGCGTCTGGGCGGATGACAAGTATTTT. Translation: CASSVWADDKYF. The variable domain in full, with the rest retrieved from reference TRBV5-1 and TRBJ2-3, is KAGVTQTPRYLIKTRGQQVTLSCSPISGHRSVSWYQQTPGQGLQFLFEYFSETQRNKGNFPGRFSGRQFSNSRSEMNVSTLELGDSALYLCASSVWADDKYFGPGTRLTVL.

This CDR3 is CASSEGTGGFSEKYF. CDR3 sequence (DNA): TGTGCCAGCAGCGAGGGGACAGGGGGTTTCTCGGAGAAGTACTTC. The V gene is TRBV7-3, the J gene TRBJ2-7; 11 nucleotides line up with TRBD1. The CDR3 length is 15 residues. Germline lookup yields CDR1 SGHTA and CDR2 FQGTGA. Trimming cost V 5 bases and J 11 bases; bases outside gene matches: 14.

This clonotype was seen repeatedly, ten times or more. The J gene is TRBJ1-6, the V gene TRBV9; TRBD1 might be the D (5 bases). Deletions cut 0 bases from V and 6 bases from J, with 13 bases between. Germline CDR1 is SGDLS and CDR2 is YYNGEE. This CDR3 has 16 residues. The CDR3: CASSVAPTGGNSPLHF. CDR3 nucleotide sequence: TGTGCCAGCAGCGTAGCTCCTACAGGAGGTAATTCACCCCTCCACTTT. The entire variable domain, with the rest obtained from reference TRBV9 and TRBJ1-6, is as follows: DSGVTQTPKHLITATGQRVTLRCSPRSGDLSVYWYQQSLDQGLQFLIQYYNGEERAKGNILERFSAQQFPDLHSELNLSSLELGDSALYFCASSVAPTGGNSPLHFGNGTRLTVT.

Regarding this clonotype: At one of its ends the junction is not consistent with the germline gene, which may arise from a read error. In nucleotides, the CDR3 is TGCGCCAGCAGCGCGGGGACAGCCCAAGAGACCCAGTACTTC. Translated: CASSAGTAQETQYF. The chain combines TRBV5-5 with TRBJ2-5, with D perhaps TRBD1 (7 bases). Germline assignment: CDR1 SGHKS and CDR2 YYEKEE (reference sequence). This CDR3 region has 14 residues.

About this clonotype: The junction differs from germline at one of its ends, possibly a read error. The rearrangement links TRBV2 to TRBJ2-7, with a weak D call TRBD2 (6 bases). Germline V gene data show CDR1 as SNHLY and CDR2 as FYNNEI. There are 12 residues in the CDR3. In DNA form, the CDR3 reads TGTGCCAGCAGTGAAGGGTCGGGGGAAGAGTCCTTC. This codes for CASSEGSGEESF.

The rearrangement uses TRBV5-1 and TRBJ1-1, with D possibly matching TRBD1 (6 bases). This CDR3 spans 14 amino acids. Germline V gives CDR1 SGHRS, CDR2 YFSETQ. Trimming cost V 2 bases and J 6 bases, with 14 bases left between them. The CDR3 region has the DNA TGCGCCAGCAGCTTTGCAGGGGCAGGGGCTGAAGCTTTCTTT. Translation gives CASSFAGAGAEAFF.

J is TRBJ2-5 and V is TRBV10-2; a weak D match, TRBD2 (6 bases). CDR1 is WSHSY, CDR2 SAAADI, per germline. The V and J ends lost 0 bases and 9 bases respectively, with 14 bases between them. The CDR3 contains 14 residues. CDR3 amino acids: CASSESGRGEPQYF. Written as DNA, the CDR3 is TGCGCCAGCAGTGAGTCAGGGCGGGGAGAACCCCAGTACTTC.

As regards this clonotype: At one end the junction does not follow the germline gene, possibly because of a read error. The rearrangement uses TRBV25-1 and TRBJ2-7, with D unclear. Germline lookup yields CDR1 MGHDK and CDR2 SYGVNS. The CDR3 consists of 14 residues. The CDR3, as DNA: TGTGGCAGCAGTGTCTCCGTGCACCGGCTAGAGCAGTACTTC. Residues: CGSSVSVHRLEQYF.

V usage is TRBV29-1 and J usage is TRBJ2-3, with D unclear. CDR1 and CDR2 (germline): SQVTM, ANQGSEA. V lost 2 bases, J lost 2 bases, and 14 bases lay in between. The length of the CDR3 is 15 residues. The CDR3 DNA is TGCAGCGTTGAAAGGTTCGTCGCCTTCACAGATACGCAGTATTTT. Translating gives CSVERFVAFTDTQYF.

The genes are TRBV2 and TRBJ1-1, with 7 bases aligning to TRBD1. The CDR3 is made up of 15 amino acids. V shed 2 bases and J 4 bases; nucleotides not matched to a gene: 7. Germline V gene lookup returns CDR1 SNHLY and CDR2 FYNNEI. The CDR3 nucleotides are TGTGCCAGCAGTGAACGTTCGGCAGGGGGCACTGAAGCTTTCTTT. Amino acids: CASSERSAGGTEAFF.

The chain carries TRBV7-9 and TRBJ1-1; D might be TRBD1 (5 bases). The germline V gene encodes CDR1 SEHNR and CDR2 FQNEAQ (reference sequence). The CDR3 is 13 amino acids. Deletions cut 3 bases from V and 5 bases from J, with 10 bases between. The CDR3 DNA reads as TGTGCCAGCAGCTTGGCAGGGATAACTGAAGCTTTCTTT. It specifies CASSLAGITEAFF. Together with reference TRBV7-9 and TRBJ1-1, the CDR3 gives the full variable domain: DTGVSQNPRHKITKRGQNVTFRCDPISEHNRLYWYRQTLGQGPEFLTYFQNEAQLEKSRLLSDRFSAERPKGSFSTLEIQRTEQGDSAMYLCASSLAGITEAFFGQGTRLTVV.

This clonotype was observed many times. The CDR3 loop reads CSANQGDTGELFF. The DNA for the CDR3 is TGCAGTGCGAATCAGGGGGACACCGGGGAGCTGTTTTTT. The genes are TRBV20-1 and TRBJ2-2, with 7 bases fitting TRBD1. Germline-derived CDR1 and CDR2 are DFQATT and SNEGSKA (reference sequence). Unmatched junction bases numbered 4, after V lost 6 bases and J lost 3 bases. The CDR3 sequence is 13 residues long.

The gene calls are TRBV7-9 and TRBJ2-7; TRBD2 matches at 7 bases. The germline V gene encodes CDR1 SEHNR and CDR2 FQNEAQ (reference sequence). The CDR3 is 14 amino acids. After removal of 2 bases from V and 4 bases from J, the junction contained 5 bases not matched to a gene. The CDR3 spells CASSLRLAAYEQYF. The CDR3 bases are TGTGCCAGCAGCTTAAGACTAGCAGCTTACGAGCAGTACTTC.

CDR3 in DNA: TGCGCCAGCAGCCAAGCGGGGTTGGTTCAGACCTACGAGCAGTACTTC. Encoded protein: CASSQAGLVQTYEQYF. The J gene is TRBJ2-7, the V gene TRBV4-1, with D perhaps matching TRBD2 (5 bases). The germline V gene has CDR1 MGHRA and CDR2 YSYEKL. The CDR3 is 16 residues long. V gave up 1 base and J gave up 2 bases, with 15 bases separating them.

The J gene is TRBJ1-6, the V gene TRBV24-1; maybe TRBD1 (5 bases). Germline V lookup: CDR1 KGHDR, CDR2 SFDVKD. The CDR3 covers 16 residues. The V gene lost 8 bases and the J gene lost 3 bases, with 16 bases spanning the gap. DNA of the CDR3: TGTGCCACCATGCTCCTCAGGGCCCTCTATAATTCACCCCTCCACTTT. Residues: CATMLLRALYNSPLHF.

This clonotype showed up just once. At one of its ends the junction is not consistent with the germline gene, which may arise from a read error. The chain links TRBV2 to TRBJ1-1; D is possibly TRBD1 (5 bases). Germline assignment: CDR1 SNHLY and CDR2 FYNNEI. The length of the CDR3 is 14 residues. This CDR3 reads CASSRGNRKNEAFF. As DNA, the CDR3 is TGTGCCAGCAGTCGGGGCAATAGGAAGAATGAGGCTTTCTTC.

A word on this clonotype: A much larger clone lies a single base off, so this may be a read error. The CDR3 does not close with the conserved phenylalanine or tryptophan, likely indicating a read error. This chain connects TRBV7-2 to TRBJ1-2; D gene uncertain. The V gene lost 3 bases and the J gene lost 4 bases, with 6 bases spanning the gap. The CDR3 covers 12 residues. Germline lookup yields CDR1 SGHTA and CDR2 FQGNSA. The CDR3 loop is CASSFQVYGYTL. The CDR3 nucleotides are TGTGCCAGCAGCTTTCAGGTCTATGGCTACACCCTC.

About this clonotype itself: An end of the junction does not agree with germline; a read error may underlie this. The chain joins TRBV20-1 to TRBJ1-2; D unresolved. Germline CDR1 reads DFQATT; CDR2 reads SNEGSKA (reference sequence). The CDR3 has 13 amino acids. The CDR3 is CSATEHLNDGYTF. The CDR3 region has the DNA TGCAGCGCTACAGAACACCTAAACGATGGCTACACCTTC.

The chain has TRBV10-3 and TRBJ2-2, with 7 bases lining up with TRBD2. CDR1 and CDR2 from the germline V gene are ENHRY and SYGVKD. V shed 4 bases, J shed 3 bases, and the junction held 8 bases outside the gene matches. The CDR3 spans 16 residues. The CDR3 DNA reads as TGTGCCATCAGTGGAAGGGAGGGGTCCTACACCGGGGAGCTGTTTTTT. As protein: CAISGREGSYTGELFF.

This chain links TRBV7-8 with TRBJ2-1; 9 positions match TRBD1. There are 14 residues in the CDR3. Unmatched junction bases numbered 13, after V lost 7 bases and J lost 12 bases. Germline CDR1 is SGHVS and CDR2 is FQNEAQ. CDR3 sequence: CASKPVQGAEGQFF. The CDR3 region has the DNA TGTGCCAGCAAACCGGTACAGGGGGCGGAAGGGCAGTTCTTC.

A remark on this clonotype: Germline is not matched at one junction end, which may reflect a read error. V usage is TRBV7-8 and J usage is TRBJ1-2; no reliable D call. CDR1 and CDR2 (germline): SGHVS, FQNEAQ. The CDR3 covers 16 residues. CDR3 loop: CASSQLLRGGDYGYTF. CDR3 bases: TGCGCCAGCAGCCAGTTACTACGAGGTGGGGATTATGGCTACACCTTC.

Note on this clonotype: The conserved final phenylalanine or tryptophan is absent from the CDR3, which likely points to a read error. It is unclear where the CDR3 begins or ends on the DNA, so no DNA is shown, and the CDR3 is as TCRdb lists it. The V and J genes are TRBV24-1 and TRBJ1-3. The length of the CDR3 is 12 amino acids, counting both ends. Germline V lookup: CDR1 KGHDR, CDR2 SFDVKD. The CDR3 region is CATSAAGSTTYT.

This clonotype was observed a handful of times. The chain couples TRBV15 to TRBJ2-5; TRBD2 aligns across 9 bases. The junction had 1 base not matched to a gene; V was cut back by 0 bases and J by 5 bases. This CDR3 region has 14 residues. Germline CDR1 LNHNV, CDR2 YYDKDF (reference sequence). For the CDR3, the DNA is TGTGCCACCAGCAGAGATACTAGCGGGGAGACCCAGTACTTC. It codes for CATSRDTSGETQYF.

This clonotype was recorded many times. This chain connects TRBV12-3 or TRBV12-4 to TRBJ2-1, with D uncertain. The V gene lost 7 bases and the J gene lost 3 bases, with 10 bases spanning the gap. CDR3 length: 13 amino acids. The DNA of the CDR3 is TGTGCCAGCAAGGTCAACAGCTACAATGAGCAGTTCTTC. As protein: CASKVNSYNEQFF.